This T cell receptor (beta chain) emerged from a study of T-cell reconstitution after alpha-beta-depleted transplantation in children. Using unique molecular identifiers, the investigators prepared the TCRbeta library. TCRdb reanalysed the PCR reads using MiXCR and keeps one entry per CDR3 protein. Of almost 400,000 distinct CDR3 sequences in the sample, 20% were seen once. The ends were cut back, 3 bases at V and 1 base at J, with 11 bases in the middle. The CDR3 covers 15 residues. The clonotype originates from a human donor who donated a stem cell graft to a child with acute myeloid leukemia. The V gene is TRBV12-3 or TRBV12-4, the J gene TRBJ2-3, with a weak D call TRBD1 (6 bases). The source was PBMCs from the stem cell graft donor, collected from the stem cell graft. In DNA form, the CDR3 reads TGTGCCAGCAGTTTTCGGCAGGGGCGCACAGATACGCAGTATTTT. Encoded protein: CASSFRQGRTDTQYF.